Below are 8 T cell receptor beta chains sequenced from a single sample in a study of cytomegalovirus exposure and HLA in healthy donors. Only in-frame clones appear in the TCRdb table, and some are missing; sequencing was by immunoSEQ multiplex PCR. The table lists about 44,000 clones, 93% of them singletons. Input material: PBMCs. The receptors were sampled from a woman aged 18 to 35 in good health and CMV-seronegative.

This sequence joins TRBV5-4 and TRBJ2-1, with TRBD2 matching over 7 bases. The ends lost 2 bases at V and 2 bases at J; junction bases unmatched: 4. CDR1 SGHNT and CDR2 YYREEE come from the germline V gene (reference sequence). This CDR3 has 15 amino acids. CDR3 region: CASSFGLDAYNEQFF. CDR3 nucleotide sequence: TGTGCCAGCAGCTTCGGACTAGATGCCTACAATGAGCAGTTCTTC.

The CDR3 loop reads CASSSQGPGNTIYF. The DNA for the CDR3 is TGTGCCAGCAGTTCACAGGGTCCTGGAAACACCATATATTTT. The rearrangement links TRBV7-9 to TRBJ1-3, with D possibly being TRBD1 (6 bases). This CDR3 contains 14 residues. The germline CDR1 and CDR2 sequences are SEHNR and FQNEAQ (reference sequence). V was shortened by 6 bases and J by 2 bases, with 11 bases between the two germline ends.

Concerning this clone: One junction end does not reproduce the germline sequence, and a read error may be involved. This chain joins TRBV28 and TRBJ1-5; TRBD1 might be the D (6 bases). In germline, CDR1 is MDHEN, CDR2 SYDVKM. There are 13 residues in the CDR3. CDR3 sequence (DNA): TGTGCCAGCAGTTTAACGACAGGTGCCGGGCCCTTTTTT. Its translation: CASSLTTGAGPFF.

This clone was counted once. The chain recombines TRBV27 with TRBJ1-2, with a possible D match to TRBD1 (6 bases). The CDR3 extends over 14 amino acids. Trimming cost V 0 bases and J 5 bases, with 10 bases left between them. Germline-derived CDR1 and CDR2 are MNHEY and SMNVEV (reference sequence). The CDR3: CASSLSGQMYGYTF. CDR3 sequence (DNA): TGTGCCAGCAGTTTATCAGGACAGATGTATGGCTACACCTTC.

This clone was observed a single time. The rearrangement uses TRBV10-3 and TRBJ1-6; 9 nucleotides match TRBD1. Germline V CDR1 and CDR2: ENHRY, SYGVKD. V was clipped by 2 bases and J by 4 bases; unmatched bases: 3. CDR3 length equals 16 residues. The CDR3 here is CAISEEDRGYNSPLHF. DNA of the CDR3: TGTGCCATCAGTGAGGAGGACAGGGGATATAATTCACCCCTCCACTTT.

This chain joins TRBV5-8 and TRBJ2-3; weak D call: TRBD2 (7 bases). This CDR3 spans 17 amino acids. The germline V and J ends were trimmed by 4 bases and 0 bases, with 18 bases remaining between them. CDR1 and CDR2 from the germline V gene are SGHTS and YDEGEE. The CDR3 DNA sequence: TGTGCCAGCAGCCTCGGAAGGGGGGGAACTAGCACAGATACGCAGTATTTT. Translating gives CASSLGRGGTSTDTQYF.

The rearrangement joins TRBV27 to TRBJ1-1, with 10 positions matching TRBD1. With 4 bases clipped from V and 6 bases from J, the junction kept 8 bases outside the gene matches. Germline CDR1 MNHEY, CDR2 SMNVEV (reference sequence). There are 15 residues in the CDR3. As DNA, the CDR3 is TGTGCCAGCAGTTCCCCCGGACAGGGGGTAGCTGAAGCTTTCTTT. The encoded protein is CASSSPGQGVAEAFF.

This chain uses TRBV28 with TRBJ1-5; 10 nucleotides match TRBD1. V shed 5 bases and J 8 bases; nucleotides not matched to a gene: 12. Germline CDR1 reads MDHEN; CDR2 reads SYDVKM. The CDR3 contains 16 residues. The CDR3 coding sequence is TGTGCCAGCAGTCCGATAAAGACAGGGGGCAGGGAGCCCCAGCATTTT. Amino acids: CASSPIKTGGREPQHF.